This T cell receptor (beta chain) was documented in a study of human T cells and chemical hapten exposure. Regarding time point: patch test 3, about 24 weeks after DPC sensitization. Indicated treatment: therapeutic diphenylcyclopropenone sensitization with weekly scalp DPC. This CDR3 contains 14 residues. V lost 5 bases, J lost 7 bases, and 15 bases lay in between. One entry per CDR3 protein, called by TCRdb with MiXCR from the RACE reads. The sample consists of around 110,000 distinct CDR3 sequences, 10% to 12% of them appearing once. V is TRBV12-3 or TRBV12-4 and J is TRBJ2-1, with D unresolved. The specimen was whole blood, collected in connection with sensitization to the hapten diphenylcyclopropenone (DPC). The TCR originated in a woman between 50 and 59 years old with alopecia areata. Some clones in this sample may be carry-over from other donors' samples. The CDR3 reads CASSTSSRANEQFF. CDR3 nucleotide sequence: TGTGCCAGCAGTACCTCCTCTAGGGCGAATGAGCAGTTCTTC.